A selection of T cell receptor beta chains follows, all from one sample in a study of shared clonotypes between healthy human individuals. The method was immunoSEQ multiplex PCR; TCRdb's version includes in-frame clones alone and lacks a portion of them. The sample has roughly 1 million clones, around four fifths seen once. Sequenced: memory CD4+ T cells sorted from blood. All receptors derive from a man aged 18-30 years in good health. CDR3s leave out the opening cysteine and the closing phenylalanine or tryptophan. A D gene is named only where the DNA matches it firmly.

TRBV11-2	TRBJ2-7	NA	ASSRDSHEQY
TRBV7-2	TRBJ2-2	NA	ASSSHSPGVTGELF
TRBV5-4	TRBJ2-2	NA	ASSSAVDFTGELF
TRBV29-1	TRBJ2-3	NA	SVGALTDTQY
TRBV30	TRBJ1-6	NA	AWSVRAGGSPLH
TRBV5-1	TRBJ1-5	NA	ASSLGPQGVNQPQH
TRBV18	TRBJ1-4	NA	ASSHKDGFVGDEKLF
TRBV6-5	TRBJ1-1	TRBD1	ASSLSGTGERRAF
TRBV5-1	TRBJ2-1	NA	ASSWGLNNEQF
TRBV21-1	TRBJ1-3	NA	ASSRRHTIY
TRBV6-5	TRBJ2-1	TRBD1	ASSKRTGDNEQF
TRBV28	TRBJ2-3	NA	ASSRGGAPTDTQY
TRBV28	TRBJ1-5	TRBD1	ASTLKTGNQPQH
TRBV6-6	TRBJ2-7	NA	ASTLRDRSSYEQY
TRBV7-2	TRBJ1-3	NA	ASSLWGSGNTIY
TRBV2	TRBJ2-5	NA	ASSRQGVGETQY
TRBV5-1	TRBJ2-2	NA	ASSLSAVNTGELF
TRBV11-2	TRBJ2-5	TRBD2	ASSFRLAGSETQY
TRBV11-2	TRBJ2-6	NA	ASSLDRFSGANVLT
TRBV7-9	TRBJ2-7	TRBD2	ASSFWTSGISYEQY
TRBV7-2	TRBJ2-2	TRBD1	ASRQGDTGELF
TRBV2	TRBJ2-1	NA	AGRGFANNEQF
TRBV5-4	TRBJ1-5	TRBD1	AMGQSNQPQH
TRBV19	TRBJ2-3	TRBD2	ASSAPGLAGGYTQY